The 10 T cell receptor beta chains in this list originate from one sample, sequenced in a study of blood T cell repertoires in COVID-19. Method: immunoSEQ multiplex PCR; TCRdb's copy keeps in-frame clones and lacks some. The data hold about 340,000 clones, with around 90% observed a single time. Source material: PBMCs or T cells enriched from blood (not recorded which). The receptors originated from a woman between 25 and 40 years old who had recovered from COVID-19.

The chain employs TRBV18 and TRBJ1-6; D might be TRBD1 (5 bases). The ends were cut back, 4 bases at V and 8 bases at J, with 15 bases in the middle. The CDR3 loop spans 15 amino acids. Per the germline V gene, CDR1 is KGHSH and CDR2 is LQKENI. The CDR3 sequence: CASSLRRGGDSPLHF. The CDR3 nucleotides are TGTGCCAGCTCACTCCGACGAGGAGGGGATTCACCCCTCCACTTT.

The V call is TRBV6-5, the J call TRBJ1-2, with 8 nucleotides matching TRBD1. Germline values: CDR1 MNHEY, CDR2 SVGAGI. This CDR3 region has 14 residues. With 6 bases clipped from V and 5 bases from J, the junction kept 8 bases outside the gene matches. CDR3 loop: CASRSGQARYGYTF. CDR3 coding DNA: TGTGCCAGCAGGTCGGGACAGGCCCGTTATGGCTACACCTTC.

CDR3: CAISESRGPGNTIYF. CDR3 DNA: TGTGCCATCAGTGAGTCCAGGGGGCCTGGAAACACCATATATTTT. The rearrangement joins TRBV10-3 to TRBJ1-3, with 8 bases matching TRBD1. CDR3 length: 15 amino acids. The V gene end was trimmed by 0 bases and the J gene end by 2 bases; junction bases not matched to a gene: 0. CDR1 and CDR2 (germline): ENHRY, SYGVKD.

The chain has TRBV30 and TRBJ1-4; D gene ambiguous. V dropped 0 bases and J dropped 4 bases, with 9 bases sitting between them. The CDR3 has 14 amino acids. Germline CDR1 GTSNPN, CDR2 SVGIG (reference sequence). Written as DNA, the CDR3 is TGTGCCTGGAGTGTTCGAGGCAGTAATGAAAAACTGTTTTTT. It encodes CAWSVRGSNEKLFF.

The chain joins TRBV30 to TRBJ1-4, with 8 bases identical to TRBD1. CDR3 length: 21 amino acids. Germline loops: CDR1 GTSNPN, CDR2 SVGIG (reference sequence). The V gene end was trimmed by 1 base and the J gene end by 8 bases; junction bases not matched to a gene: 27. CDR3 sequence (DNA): TGTGCCTGGAGTGGACAGGGGACCTCTCATATAACAAGTAAGGGACCCGAAAAACTGTTTTTT. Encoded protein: CAWSGQGTSHITSKGPEKLFF.

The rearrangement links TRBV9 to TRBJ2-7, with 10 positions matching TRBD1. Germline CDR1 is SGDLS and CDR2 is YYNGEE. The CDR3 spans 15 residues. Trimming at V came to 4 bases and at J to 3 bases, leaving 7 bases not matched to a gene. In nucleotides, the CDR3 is TGTGCCAGCAGCTCCGGGACAGGGGTGTACTACGAGCAGTACTTC. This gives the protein CASSSGTGVYYEQYF.

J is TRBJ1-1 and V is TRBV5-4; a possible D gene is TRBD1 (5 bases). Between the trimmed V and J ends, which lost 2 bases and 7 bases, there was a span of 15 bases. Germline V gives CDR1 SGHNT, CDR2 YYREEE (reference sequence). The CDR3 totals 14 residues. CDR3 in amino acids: CASSLTGRDFEAFF. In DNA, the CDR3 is TGTGCCAGCAGCTTAACGGGACGGGACTTTGAAGCTTTCTTT.

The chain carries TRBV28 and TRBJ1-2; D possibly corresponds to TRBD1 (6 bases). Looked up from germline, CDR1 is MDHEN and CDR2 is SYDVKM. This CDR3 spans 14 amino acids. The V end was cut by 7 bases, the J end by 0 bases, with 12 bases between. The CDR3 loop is CASTPQGTNYGYTF. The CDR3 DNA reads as TGTGCCAGCACCCCCCAGGGGACTAACTATGGCTACACCTTC.

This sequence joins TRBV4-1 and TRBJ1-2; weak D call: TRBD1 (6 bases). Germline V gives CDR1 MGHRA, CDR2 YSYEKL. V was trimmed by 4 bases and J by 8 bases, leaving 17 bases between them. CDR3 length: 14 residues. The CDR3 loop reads CASSLLGGGAGYTF. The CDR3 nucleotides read TGCGCCAGCAGCCTCCTGGGGGGGGGCGCGGGCTACACCTTC.

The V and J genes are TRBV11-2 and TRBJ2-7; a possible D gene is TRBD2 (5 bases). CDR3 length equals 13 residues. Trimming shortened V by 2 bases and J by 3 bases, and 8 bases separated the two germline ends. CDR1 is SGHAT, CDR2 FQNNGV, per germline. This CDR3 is CASSLRGFYEQYF. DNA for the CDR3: TGTGCCAGCAGCTTAAGAGGGTTCTACGAGCAGTACTTC. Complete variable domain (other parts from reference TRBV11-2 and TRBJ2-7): EAGVAQSPRYKIIEKRQSVAFWCNPISGHATLYWYQQILGQGPKLLIQFQNNGVVDDSQLPKDRFSAERLKGVDSTLKIQPAKLEDSAVYLCASSLRGFYEQYFGPGTRLTVT.